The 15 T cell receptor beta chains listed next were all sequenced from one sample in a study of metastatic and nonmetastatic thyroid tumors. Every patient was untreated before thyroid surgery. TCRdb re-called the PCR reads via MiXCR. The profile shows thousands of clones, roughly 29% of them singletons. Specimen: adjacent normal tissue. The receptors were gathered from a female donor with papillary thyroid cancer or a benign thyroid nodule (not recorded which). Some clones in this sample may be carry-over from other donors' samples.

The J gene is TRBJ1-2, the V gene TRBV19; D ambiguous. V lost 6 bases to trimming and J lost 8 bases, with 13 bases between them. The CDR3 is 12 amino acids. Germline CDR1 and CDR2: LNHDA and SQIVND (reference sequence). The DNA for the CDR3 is TGTGCCAGTAGGGACGGAAGTAGGGGCTACACCTTC. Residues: CASRDGSRGYTF.

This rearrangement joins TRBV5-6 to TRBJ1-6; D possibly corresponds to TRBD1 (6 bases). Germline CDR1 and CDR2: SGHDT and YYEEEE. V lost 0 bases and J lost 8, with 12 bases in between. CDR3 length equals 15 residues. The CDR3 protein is CASSLATGVDSPLHF. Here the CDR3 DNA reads TGTGCCAGCAGCTTGGCGACAGGAGTCGATTCACCCCTCCACTTT. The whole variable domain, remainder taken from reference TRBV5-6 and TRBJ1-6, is DAGVTQSPTHLIKTRGQQVTLRCSPKSGHDTVSWYQQALGQGPQFIFQYYEEEERQRGNFPDRFSGHQFPNYSSELNVNALLLGDSALYLCASSLATGVDSPLHFGNGTRLTVT.

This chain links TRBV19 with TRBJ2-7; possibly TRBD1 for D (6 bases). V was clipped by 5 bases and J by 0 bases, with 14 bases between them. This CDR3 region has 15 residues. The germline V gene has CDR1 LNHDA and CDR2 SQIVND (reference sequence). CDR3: CASSPQAGASYEQYF. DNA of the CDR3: TGTGCCAGTAGTCCCCAGGCAGGGGCCTCCTACGAGCAGTACTTC.

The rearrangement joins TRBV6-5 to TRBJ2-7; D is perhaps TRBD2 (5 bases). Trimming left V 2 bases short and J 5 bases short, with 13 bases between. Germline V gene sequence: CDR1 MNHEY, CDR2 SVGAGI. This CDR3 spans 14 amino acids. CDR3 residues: CASSYREWSDEQYF. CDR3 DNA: TGTGCCAGCAGTTACCGGGAATGGAGTGACGAGCAGTACTTC.

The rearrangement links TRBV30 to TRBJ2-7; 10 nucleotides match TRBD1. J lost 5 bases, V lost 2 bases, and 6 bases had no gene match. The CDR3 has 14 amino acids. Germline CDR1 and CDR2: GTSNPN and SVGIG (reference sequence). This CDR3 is CAWSPGQGLHEQYV. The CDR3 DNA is TGTGCCTGGAGTCCGGGACAGGGGCTCCACGAGCAGTACGTC.

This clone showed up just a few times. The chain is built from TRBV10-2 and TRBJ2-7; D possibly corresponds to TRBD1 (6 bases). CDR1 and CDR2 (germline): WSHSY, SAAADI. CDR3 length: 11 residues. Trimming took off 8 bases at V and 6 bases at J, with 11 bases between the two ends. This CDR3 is CASLQGGEQYF. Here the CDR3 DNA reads TGCGCCAGCTTACAGGGTGGCGAGCAGTACTTC.

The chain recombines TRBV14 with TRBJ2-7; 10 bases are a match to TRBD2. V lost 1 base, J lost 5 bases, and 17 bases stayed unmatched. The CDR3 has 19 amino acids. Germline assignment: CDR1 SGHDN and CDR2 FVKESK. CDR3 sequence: CASSQGRREGLAGAHEQYF. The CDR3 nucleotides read TGTGCCAGCAGCCAAGGACGTCGGGAGGGTCTAGCGGGAGCCCACGAGCAGTACTTC.

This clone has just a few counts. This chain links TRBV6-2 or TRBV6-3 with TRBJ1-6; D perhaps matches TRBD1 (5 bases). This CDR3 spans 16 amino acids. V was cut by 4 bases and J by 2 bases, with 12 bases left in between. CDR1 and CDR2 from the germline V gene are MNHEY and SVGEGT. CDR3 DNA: TGTGCCAGCAGTTCAAGCCAGGGTACCTATAATTCACCCCTCCACTTT. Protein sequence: CASSSSQGTYNSPLHF.

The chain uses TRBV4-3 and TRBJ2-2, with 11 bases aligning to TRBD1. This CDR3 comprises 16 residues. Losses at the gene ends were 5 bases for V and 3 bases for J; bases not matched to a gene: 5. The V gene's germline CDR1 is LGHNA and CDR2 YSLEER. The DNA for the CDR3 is TGCGCCAGCAGCGCCAGGACAGGGGGCGACACCGGGGAGCTGTTTTTT. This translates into CASSARTGGDTGELFF.

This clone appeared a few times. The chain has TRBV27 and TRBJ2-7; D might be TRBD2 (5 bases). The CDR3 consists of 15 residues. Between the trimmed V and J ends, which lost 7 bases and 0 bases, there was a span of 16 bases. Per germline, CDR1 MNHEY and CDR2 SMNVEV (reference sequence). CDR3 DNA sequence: TGTGCCAGCACCGAGGCGGGTGCAGGCTCCTACGAGCAGTACTTC. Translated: CASTEAGAGSYEQYF.

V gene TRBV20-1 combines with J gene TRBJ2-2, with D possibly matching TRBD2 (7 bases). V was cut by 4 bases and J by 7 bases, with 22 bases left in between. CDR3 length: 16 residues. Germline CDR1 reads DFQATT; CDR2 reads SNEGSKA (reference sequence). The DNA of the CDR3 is TGCAGTGCTACGGGGGCGCACGGCGGGAGTATCGGGGAGCTGTTTTTT. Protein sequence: CSATGAHGGSIGELFF.

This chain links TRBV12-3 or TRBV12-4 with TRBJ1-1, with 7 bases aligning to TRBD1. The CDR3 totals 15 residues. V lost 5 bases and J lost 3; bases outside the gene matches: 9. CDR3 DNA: TGTGCCAGCAGTCCCTACAGGGGTTGGGACACTGAAGCTTTCTTT. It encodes CASSPYRGWDTEAFF.

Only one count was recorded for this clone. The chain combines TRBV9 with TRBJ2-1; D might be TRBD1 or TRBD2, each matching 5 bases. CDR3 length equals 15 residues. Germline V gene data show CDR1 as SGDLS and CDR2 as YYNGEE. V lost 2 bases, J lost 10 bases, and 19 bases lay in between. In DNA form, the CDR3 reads TGTGCCAGCAGCGTCTTGGGGGAAAACCTAGGGGAGCAGTTCTTC. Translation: CASSVLGENLGEQFF.

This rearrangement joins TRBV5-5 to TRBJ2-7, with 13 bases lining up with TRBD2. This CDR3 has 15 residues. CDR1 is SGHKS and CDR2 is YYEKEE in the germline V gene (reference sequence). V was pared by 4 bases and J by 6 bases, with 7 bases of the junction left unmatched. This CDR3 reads CASSRLAGGRGEQYF. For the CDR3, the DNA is TGTGCCAGCAGCCGACTAGCGGGAGGTCGGGGCGAGCAGTACTTC.

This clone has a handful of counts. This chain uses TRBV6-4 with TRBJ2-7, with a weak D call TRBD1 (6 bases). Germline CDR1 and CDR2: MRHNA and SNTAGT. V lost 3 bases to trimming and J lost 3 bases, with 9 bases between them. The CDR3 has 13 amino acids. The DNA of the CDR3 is TGTGCCAGCAGTGAACAGGGTCTCTACGAGCAGTACTTC. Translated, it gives CASSEQGLYEQYF.